This TCR beta chain was observed in a study of post-analysis software for immune sequencing data. Regarding the study as a whole: Compared against controls, patients with multiple sclerosis displayed significantly lower normalized Chao1 diversity. By F measure, strong co-clustering occurred among samples prepared in the same batch. In patients, TRBV5-6, TRBV5-1 and TRBV20-1 belonged to roughly five TRBV segments found more frequently than in controls.

In its sample, this clonotype was seen a few times. Its antigen is unknown. cDNA libraries for TCR beta contained unique molecular identifiers. A population of about 0.85 to 11 million T cells gave rise to about half a million cDNA molecules. MiXCR was run by TCRdb on the PCR reads, yielding one entry per CDR3 protein. The sample carries hundreds of thousands of distinct CDR3 sequences, about 60% recorded once. Germline trimming cut 0 bases from V and 4 bases from J; bases unmatched to any gene: 13. Germline-derived CDR1 and CDR2 are MGHRA and YSYEKL. This CDR3 has 18 residues. The sequenced sample consisted of blood. The receptor was derived from a girl aged 2-10 years with multiple sclerosis. The chain combines TRBV4-1 with TRBJ2-3; 7 nucleotides line up with TRBD2. The CDR3 region has the DNA TGCGCCAGCAGCCAAGACTACGTGGGGGAGGGCCGCTCAGATACGCAGTATTTT. It translates to CASSQDYVGEGRSDTQYF.